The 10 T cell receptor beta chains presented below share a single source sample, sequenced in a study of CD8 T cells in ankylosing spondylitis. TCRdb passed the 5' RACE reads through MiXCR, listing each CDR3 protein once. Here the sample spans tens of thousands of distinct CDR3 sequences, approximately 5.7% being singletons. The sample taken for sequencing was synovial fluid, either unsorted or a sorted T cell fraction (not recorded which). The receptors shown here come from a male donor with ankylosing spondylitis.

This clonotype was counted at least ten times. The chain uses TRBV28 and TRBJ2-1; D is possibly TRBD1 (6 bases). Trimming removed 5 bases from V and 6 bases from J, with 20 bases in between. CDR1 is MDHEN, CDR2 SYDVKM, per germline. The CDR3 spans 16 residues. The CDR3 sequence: CASSLPGKGVSNEQFF. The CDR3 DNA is TGTGCCAGCAGTCTCCCCGGAAAGGGGGTTAGCAATGAGCAGTTCTTC.

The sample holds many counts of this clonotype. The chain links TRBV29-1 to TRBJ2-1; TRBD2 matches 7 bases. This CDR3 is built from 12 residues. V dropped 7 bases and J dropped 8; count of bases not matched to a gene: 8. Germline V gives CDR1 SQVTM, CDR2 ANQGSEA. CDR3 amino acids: CSAVRLAYEQFF. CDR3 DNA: TGCAGCGCCGTGCGACTAGCCTATGAGCAGTTCTTC.

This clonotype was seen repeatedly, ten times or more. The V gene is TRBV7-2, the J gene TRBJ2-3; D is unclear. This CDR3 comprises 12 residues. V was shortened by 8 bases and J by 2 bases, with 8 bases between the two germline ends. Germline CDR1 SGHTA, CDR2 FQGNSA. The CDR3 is CASGRSTDTQYF. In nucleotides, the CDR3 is TGTGCCAGCGGGCGGTCCACAGATACGCAGTATTTT.

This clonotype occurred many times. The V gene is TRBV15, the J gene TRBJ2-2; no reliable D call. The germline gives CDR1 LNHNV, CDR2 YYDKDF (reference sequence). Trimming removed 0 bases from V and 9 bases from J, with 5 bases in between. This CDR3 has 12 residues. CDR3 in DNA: TGTGCCACCAGCAGAGATCTCCGGGAGCTGTTTTTT. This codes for CATSRDLRELFF.

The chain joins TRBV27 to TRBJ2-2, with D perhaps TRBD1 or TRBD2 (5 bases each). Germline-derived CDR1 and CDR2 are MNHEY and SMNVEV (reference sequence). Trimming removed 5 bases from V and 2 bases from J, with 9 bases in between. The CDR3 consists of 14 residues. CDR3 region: CASSGTSNTGELFF. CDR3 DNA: TGTGCCAGCAGTGGGACCAGCAACACCGGGGAGCTGTTTTTT.

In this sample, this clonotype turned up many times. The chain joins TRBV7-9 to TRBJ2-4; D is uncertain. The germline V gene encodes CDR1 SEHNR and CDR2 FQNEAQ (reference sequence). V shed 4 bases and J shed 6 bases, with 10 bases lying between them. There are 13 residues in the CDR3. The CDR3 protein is CASSYGLANIQYF. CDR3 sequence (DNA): TGTGCCAGCAGCTACGGGCTGGCAAACATTCAGTACTTC.

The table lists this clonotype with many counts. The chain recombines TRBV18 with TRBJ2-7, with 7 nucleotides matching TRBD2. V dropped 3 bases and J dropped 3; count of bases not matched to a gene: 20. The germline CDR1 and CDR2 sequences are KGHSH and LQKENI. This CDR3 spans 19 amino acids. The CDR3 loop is CASSPSSYSPGTTSYEQYF. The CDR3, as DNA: TGTGCCAGCTCACCTTCATCTTATAGTCCCGGGACTACAAGCTACGAGCAGTACTTC.

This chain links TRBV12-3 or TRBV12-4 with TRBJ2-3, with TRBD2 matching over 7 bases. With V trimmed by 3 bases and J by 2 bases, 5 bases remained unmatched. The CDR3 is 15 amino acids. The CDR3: CASSFSAGDTDTQYF. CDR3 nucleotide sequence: TGTGCCAGCAGTTTTAGTGCGGGGGACACAGATACGCAGTATTTT.

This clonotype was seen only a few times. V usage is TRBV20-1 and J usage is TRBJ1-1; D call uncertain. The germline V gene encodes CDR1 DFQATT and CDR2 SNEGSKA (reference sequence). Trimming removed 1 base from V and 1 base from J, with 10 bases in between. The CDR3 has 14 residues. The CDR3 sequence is CSARGDGTNTEAFF. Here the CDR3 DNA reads TGCAGTGCTAGAGGAGACGGAACGAACACTGAAGCTTTCTTT.

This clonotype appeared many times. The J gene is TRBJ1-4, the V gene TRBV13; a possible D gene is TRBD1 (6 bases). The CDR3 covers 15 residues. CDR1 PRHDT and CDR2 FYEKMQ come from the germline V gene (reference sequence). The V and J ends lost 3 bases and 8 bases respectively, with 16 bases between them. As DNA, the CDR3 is TGTGCCAGCAGCTTTTGGGCGACAGGCCGGGAAAAACTGTTTTTT. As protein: CASSFWATGREKLFF.